These T cell receptor beta chains were read from a single sample in a study of regulatory dendritic cells for organ transplantation. Assay: immunoSEQ multiplex PCR; the TCRdb copy retains only in-frame clones and omits some. The data show roughly 35,000 clones, roughly nine tenths seen once. Material: naive CD4+ T cells from blood. The receptors originated from a human donor in good health. The CDR3 runs from the conserved cysteine through the conserved F or W. Each record gives: V gene, J gene, D gene, clone size, CDR3 DNA, CDR3 protein. A D gene is named only where the DNA matches it firmly. Some rows have no size entry. The others give once, few or many, or a class for an expanded clone.

V gene: TRBV4-1
J gene: TRBJ2-7
D gene: -
clone size: -
CDR3 DNA: TGCGCCAGCAGCCAGGCTTCTACCATCGGCTACGAGCAGTACTTC
CDR3 protein: CASSQASTIGYEQYF

V gene: TRBV10-1
J gene: TRBJ2-3
D gene: TRBD2
clone size: -
CDR3 DNA: TGCGCCAGCAGTCTTAGCGGGAGAGGGGATACGCAGTATTTT
CDR3 protein: CASSLSGRGDTQYF

V gene: TRBV30
J gene: TRBJ2-1
D gene: TRBD2
clone size: -
CDR3 DNA: TGTGCCTGGTCCTCTCTAGCGGGGGGGTCCCTCCGGCAGTTCTTC
CDR3 protein: CAWSSLAGGSLRQFF

V gene: TRBV18
J gene: TRBJ2-7
D gene: -
clone size: -
CDR3 DNA: TGTGCCAGCTCACCCAAGGGGGTTTACGAGCAGTACTTC
CDR3 protein: CASSPKGVYEQYF

V gene: TRBV30
J gene: TRBJ1-2
D gene: -
clone size: -
CDR3 DNA: TGTGCCTGGAGTGGGGACGGAGGTCACGCAAACTATGGCTACACCTTC
CDR3 protein: CAWSGDGGHANYGYTF

V gene: TRBV7-2
J gene: TRBJ2-3
D gene: -
clone size: once
CDR3 DNA: TGTGCCAGCAGAGAAAGGGGGGCGATAGATACGCAGTATTTT
CDR3 protein: CASRERGAIDTQYF

V gene: TRBV7-8
J gene: TRBJ2-7
D gene: TRBD2
clone size: -
CDR3 DNA: TGTGCCAGCAGCCCCTCCCGACTAGCGGCTTCCTACGAGCAGTACTTC
CDR3 protein: CASSPSRLAASYEQYF

V gene: TRBV28
J gene: TRBJ2-5
D gene: -
clone size: -
CDR3 DNA: TGTGCCAGCAGTTCACTAGGACCGTGGACCGAGGAAGAGACCCAGTACTTC
CDR3 protein: CASSSLGPWTEEETQYF

V gene: TRBV30
J gene: TRBJ1-5
D gene: -
clone size: -
CDR3 DNA: TGTGCCTGGAGCGGCCAGGCCAATCAGCCCCAGCATTTT
CDR3 protein: CAWSGQANQPQHF

V gene: TRBV19
J gene: TRBJ2-5
D gene: TRBD2
clone size: -
CDR3 DNA: TGTGCCAGTAGTAGACAACTCCCCGGACTAGCGGGGGCGGAGGAGACCCAGTACTTC
CDR3 protein: CASSRQLPGLAGAEETQYF

V gene: TRBV27
J gene: TRBJ1-1
D gene: -
clone size: -
CDR3 DNA: TGTGCCAGCAGTTCCATCAGGGCAAGCATGAACACTGAAGCTTTCTTT
CDR3 protein: CASSSIRASMNTEAFF

V gene: TRBV9
J gene: TRBJ2-5
D gene: TRBD1
clone size: -
CDR3 DNA: TGTGCCAGCAGCGTAGGAGGGGGCGGGGAGACCCAGTACTTC
CDR3 protein: CASSVGGGGETQYF

V gene: TRBV15
J gene: TRBJ2-1
D gene: -
clone size: -
CDR3 DNA: TGTGCCACCAGCAGAGATCCAGGGTACGGCCCCCAGTTCTTC
CDR3 protein: CATSRDPGYGPQFF

V gene: TRBV2
J gene: TRBJ2-5
D gene: TRBD1
clone size: -
CDR3 DNA: TGTGCCAGCAGTTCAGAGACAGGGGGAAAGACCCAGTACTTC
CDR3 protein: CASSSETGGKTQYF

V gene: TRBV13
J gene: TRBJ2-2
D gene: TRBD2
clone size: -
CDR3 DNA: TGTGCCAGCAGCCTAGGGGGACTAGCGGTCTACACCGGGGAGCTGTTTTTT
CDR3 protein: CASSLGGLAVYTGELFF

V gene: TRBV5-5
J gene: TRBJ2-1
D gene: -
clone size: -
CDR3 DNA: TGTGCCAGCAGCTTCGACCGTCAGGGGGGTAATGAGCAGTTCTTC
CDR3 protein: CASSFDRQGGNEQFF

V gene: TRBV2
J gene: TRBJ2-7
D gene: TRBD1
clone size: -
CDR3 DNA: TGTGCCAGCACTTCCCTCGACAGGGTGAAGTCTTACGAGCAGTACTTC
CDR3 protein: CASTSLDRVKSYEQYF

V gene: TRBV18
J gene: TRBJ2-7
D gene: -
clone size: -
CDR3 DNA: TGTGCCAGCTCAGACCGTCGGACTCGGGACTCCCCTTACGAGCAGTACTTC
CDR3 protein: CASSDRRTRDSPYEQYF

V gene: TRBV27
J gene: TRBJ1-2
D gene: TRBD1
clone size: few
CDR3 DNA: TGTGCCAGCAGTCCCGACAGGGTTAGGGGCTACACCTTC
CDR3 protein: CASSPDRVRGYTF

V gene: TRBV7-9
J gene: TRBJ1-4
D gene: -
clone size: -
CDR3 DNA: TGTGCCAGCAGCTTAACAGGGTATAGTAATGAAAAACTGTTTTTT
CDR3 protein: CASSLTGYSNEKLFF

V gene: TRBV30
J gene: TRBJ1-2
D gene: TRBD1
clone size: -
CDR3 DNA: TGTGCCTGGGGGGACAGGATGAGGGGCTACACCTTC
CDR3 protein: CAWGDRMRGYTF

V gene: TRBV29-1
J gene: TRBJ2-2
D gene: -
clone size: -
CDR3 DNA: TGCAGCGTTGAAAGGGGGGGAAACACCGGGGAGCTGTTTTTT
CDR3 protein: CSVERGGNTGELFF

V gene: TRBV5-6
J gene: TRBJ2-2
D gene: TRBD1
clone size: -
CDR3 DNA: TGTGCCAGCAGCTTACCAGGGGGATTGAACACCGGGGAGCTGTTTTTT
CDR3 protein: CASSLPGGLNTGELFF

V gene: TRBV6-1
J gene: TRBJ2-5
D gene: -
clone size: -
CDR3 DNA: TGTGCCAGCAGTGAGGACTATATGGGGGCCCAGTACTTC
CDR3 protein: CASSEDYMGAQYF

V gene: TRBV7-3
J gene: TRBJ2-7
D gene: TRBD2
clone size: -
CDR3 DNA: TGTGCCAGCAGCTTACGTAGCGGGAGCTCCTACGAGCAGTACTTC
CDR3 protein: CASSLRSGSSYEQYF

V gene: TRBV4-1
J gene: TRBJ2-2
D gene: TRBD2
clone size: -
CDR3 DNA: TGCGCCAGCAGCCTCCTAGCGGGGAACACCGGGGAGCTGTTTTTT
CDR3 protein: CASSLLAGNTGELFF

V gene: TRBV11-2
J gene: TRBJ1-5
D gene: TRBD1
clone size: -
CDR3 DNA: TGTGCCAGCAGCTTAACCCCGGGACAGGGTAATCAGCCCCAGCATTTT
CDR3 protein: CASSLTPGQGNQPQHF

V gene: TRBV11-2
J gene: TRBJ2-5
D gene: -
clone size: -
CDR3 DNA: TGTGCCAGCAGCTTAGTAAGGGGACGGGCCGGGGAGACCCAGTACTTC
CDR3 protein: CASSLVRGRAGETQYF

V gene: TRBV6-5
J gene: TRBJ1-2
D gene: -
clone size: -
CDR3 DNA: TGTGCCAGCAGCCGGGGTTCATGGGGAGGCTATGGCTACACCTTC
CDR3 protein: CASSRGSWGGYGYTF